These 14 T cell receptor beta chains were all obtained from the same sample, sequenced in a study of CD8+ T cells in alopecia areata (dated by TCRdb to 2017 to 2018). The library came from the immunoSEQ multiplex PCR assay. For TCR sequencing, RNA was extracted from every sample and reverse transcribed into cDNA to serve as template. As stored in TCRdb, this immuneACCESS dataset retains in-frame rearrangements with V and J assigned. A fraction of the clones does not appear; measured against another copy, unresolved V genes explain less than half of the discrepancy, and the remainder lacks a known reason. The sample table shows around 190,000 clones, and 45% to 70% are seen once. The ten largest clones represent roughly 5.3% of the sample. The sequencing input was CD8+ T cells sorted from blood. Receptors were obtained from a human donor in good health.

The chain has TRBV5-1 and TRBJ2-7; 7 bases agree with TRBD1. This CDR3 contains 13 residues. The V gene's germline CDR1 is SGHRS and CDR2 YFSETQ. J lost 3 bases, V lost 7 bases, and 7 bases had no gene match. CDR3: CASVPGQNYEQYF. The CDR3 DNA reads TGCGCCAGCGTACCGGGACAGAACTACGAGCAGTACTTC.

This chain connects TRBV29-1 to TRBJ1-1, with TRBD1 as a possible D gene (6 bases). This CDR3 has 13 amino acids. The germline V gene has CDR1 SQVTM and CDR2 ANQGSEA. Trimming pared 8 bases from V and 0 bases from J, leaving 13 bases between. The CDR3: CSTEGGMNTEAFF. As DNA, the CDR3 is TGCAGCACCGAGGGGGGGATGAACACTGAAGCTTTCTTT.

The V gene is TRBV5-8, the J gene TRBJ2-1; D might be TRBD2 (5 bases). The CDR3 loop spans 11 amino acids. V was pared by 3 bases and J by 15 bases, with 13 bases between. The V gene's germline CDR1 is SGHTS and CDR2 YDEGEE. This CDR3 is CASSSGGGLFF. The CDR3 DNA reads as TGTGCCAGCAGCTCTGGAGGCGGGTTGTTCTTC.

This clone was counted a few times. The chain combines TRBV2 with TRBJ1-2; D is unclear. Germline V gene data show CDR1 as SNHLY and CDR2 as FYNNEI. Trimming removed 10 bases at V and 8 bases at J, with 14 bases between. This CDR3 has 11 amino acids. Here the CDR3 DNA reads TGTGCCAACGGTCCTAGATCGGGCTACACCTTC. Its protein product is CANGPRSGYTF.

The rearrangement uses TRBV7-9 and TRBJ1-1; weak D call: TRBD1 (5 bases). Germline V gene lookup returns CDR1 SEHNR and CDR2 FQNEAQ (reference sequence). The CDR3 is made up of 15 amino acids. V dropped 2 bases and J dropped 3 bases, with 13 bases sitting between them. DNA of the CDR3: TGTGCCAGCAGCTTATGGGGCCCGAGTGACACTGAAGCTTTCTTT. Translation gives CASSLWGPSDTEAFF.

This clone turned up a few times. This chain uses TRBV2 with TRBJ2-5, with no clear D. This CDR3 has 13 amino acids. Trimming left V 6 bases short and J 5 bases short, with 13 bases between. Germline CDR1 is SNHLY and CDR2 is FYNNEI. The DNA for the CDR3 is TGTGCCAGCAGCTTTCGGTTTGGGGAGACCCAGTACTTC. This codes for CASSFRFGETQYF.

The genes are TRBV7-6 and TRBJ2-4, with D possibly matching TRBD1 (6 bases). This CDR3 has 12 residues. Germline V gives CDR1 SGHVS, CDR2 FNYEAQ. V was cut by 5 bases and J by 7 bases, with 9 bases left in between. The CDR3 loop is CASSPDRNIQYF. In DNA, the CDR3 is TGTGCCAGCAGCCCCGACAGGAACATTCAGTACTTC.

This chain joins TRBV5-1 and TRBJ1-1; D unclear. This CDR3 spans 14 amino acids. Germline CDR1 SGHRS, CDR2 YFSETQ. V was pared by 0 bases and J by 4 bases, with 10 bases between. The CDR3 DNA sequence: TGCGCCAGCAGCTTGGGCCCCCAAGGCACTGAAGCTTTCTTT. It encodes CASSLGPQGTEAFF.

This clone occurred a few times. The rearrangement uses TRBV4-1 and TRBJ2-2; weak D call: TRBD2 (5 bases). Germline CDR1 reads MGHRA; CDR2 reads YSYEKL. The CDR3 covers 15 residues. V was pared by 5 bases and J by 6 bases, with 16 bases between. CDR3 in amino acids: CASSRGPSGPGELFF. Here the CDR3 DNA reads TGCGCCAGCAGCAGAGGGCCCTCCGGTCCCGGGGAGCTGTTTTTT.

The rearrangement joins TRBV6-5 to TRBJ2-2; TRBD2 matches 8 bases. Trimming cost V 2 bases and J 0 bases; bases outside gene matches: 2. Germline V gene data show CDR1 as MNHEY and CDR2 as SVGAGI. CDR3 length: 16 amino acids. The CDR3 sequence: CASSYDGGANTGELFF. Written as DNA, the CDR3 is TGTGCCAGCAGTTACGACGGGGGGGCGAACACCGGGGAGCTGTTTTTT.

The chain carries TRBV5-1 and TRBJ2-5; TRBD2 is a possible D gene (6 bases). V was clipped by 8 bases and J by 5 bases, with 13 bases between them. The CDR3 contains 12 residues. Germline loops: CDR1 SGHRS, CDR2 YFSETQ. In DNA, the CDR3 is TGCGCCAGACGGGACTTGGGCGAGACCCAGTACTTC. It specifies CARRDLGETQYF. The whole variable domain, remainder taken from reference TRBV5-1 and TRBJ2-5, is KAGVTQTPRYLIKTRGQQVTLSCSPISGHRSVSWYQQTPGQGLQFLFEYFSETQRNKGNFPGRFSGRQFSNSRSEMNVSTLELGDSALYLCARRDLGETQYFGPGTRLLVL.

The chain links TRBV13 to TRBJ2-1, with TRBD1 identical over 8 bases. The CDR3 contains 15 residues. J lost 1 base, V lost 5 bases, and 4 bases had no gene match. Germline V CDR1 and CDR2: PRHDT, FYEKMQ (reference sequence). The CDR3 here is CASSPWTGSYNEQFF. As DNA, the CDR3 is TGTGCCAGCAGCCCGTGGACAGGGTCCTACAATGAGCAGTTCTTC.

The count of this clone is one. This rearrangement joins TRBV14 to TRBJ1-2, with D possibly TRBD1 on 5 matching bases. Germline values: CDR1 SGHDN, CDR2 FVKESK. Trimming cost V 4 bases and J 7 bases, with 13 bases left between them. CDR3 size: 13 residues. CDR3 amino acids: CASSPGLGRGYTF. The CDR3 DNA follows: TGTGCCAGCAGCCCAGGGCTTGGTCGTGGCTACACCTTC.

V gene TRBV15 combines with J gene TRBJ1-1; D not certain. V gave up 8 bases and J gave up 6 bases, with 13 bases separating them. The CDR3 length is 12 residues. Per germline, CDR1 LNHNV and CDR2 YYDKDF (reference sequence). In DNA form, the CDR3 reads TGTGCCACCTCCCCCGTTGGGGCTGAAGCTTTCTTT. This translates into CATSPVGAEAFF.